One sample yielded the 10 T cell receptor beta chains listed below, sequenced in a study of CD8 T cells in ankylosing spondylitis. TCRdb itself ran the 5' RACE reads through MiXCR, one entry per CDR3 protein. Among about 140,000 distinct CDR3 sequences listed, 7% to 10% were seen once. The sequenced sample consisted of synovial fluid, either unsorted or a sorted T cell fraction (not recorded which). The source of these receptors is a male donor with ankylosing spondylitis.

This clonotype occurred a few times. This chain connects TRBV7-9 to TRBJ1-6; 8 nucleotides align to TRBD1. The CDR3 runs 17 residues. CDR1 is SEHNR and CDR2 is FQNEAQ in the germline V gene (reference sequence). The V gene end was trimmed by 5 bases and the J gene end by 0 bases; junction bases not matched to a gene: 6. The CDR3 reads CASSVGTGSSYNSPLHF. CDR3 nucleotides: TGTGCCAGCAGCGTGGGGACAGGTAGCTCCTATAATTCACCCCTCCACTTT.

This clonotype was recorded at least ten times. The chain employs TRBV12-3 or TRBV12-4 and TRBJ1-1, with no clear D. The CDR3 sequence is 14 residues long. Trimming cost V 3 bases and J 1 base, with 9 bases left between them. The DNA of the CDR3 is TGTGCCAGCAGTTTCGAGTGGGGGAACACTGAAGCTTTCTTT. The encoded protein is CASSFEWGNTEAFF.

J is TRBJ2-4 and V is TRBV28; unclear D gene. Germline V CDR1 and CDR2: MDHEN, SYDVKM. Trimming pared 8 bases from V and 8 bases from J, leaving 16 bases between. The CDR3 is 13 residues long. CDR3 in amino acids: CASSNYASYIQYF. As DNA, the CDR3 is TGTGCCAGCTCCAACTACGCGTCGTACATTCAGTACTTC.

In this sample, this clonotype turned up a few times. The CDR3 protein is CAISERTGGGETQYF. DNA of the CDR3: TGTGCCATCAGTGAGCGAACAGGGGGTGGAGAGACCCAGTACTTC. The chain employs TRBV10-3 and TRBJ2-5, with 8 bases that match TRBD1. This CDR3 is built from 15 residues. V lost 2 bases to trimming and J lost 4 bases; unmatched junction nucleotides: 6. Germline loops: CDR1 ENHRY, CDR2 SYGVKD.

The chain employs TRBV20-1 and TRBJ2-1; the D is unclear. V gave up 3 bases and J gave up 8 bases, with 8 bases separating them. Looked up from germline, CDR1 is DFQATT and CDR2 is SNEGSKA (reference sequence). This CDR3 contains 11 residues. The CDR3, as DNA: TGCAGTGCTAGCCGTGGGGATGAGCAGTTCTTC. Translating gives CSASRGDEQFF.

J is TRBJ1-1 and V is TRBV25-1, with D unresolved. The CDR3 spans 15 residues. The germline V gene has CDR1 MGHDK and CDR2 SYGVNS. V was trimmed by 2 bases and J by 3 bases, leaving 13 bases between them. The CDR3 reads CASSEGGSEDTEAFF. DNA of the CDR3: TGTGCCAGCAGTGAAGGCGGGTCTGAAGACACTGAAGCTTTCTTT.

The chain employs TRBV7-9 and TRBJ2-3; no firm D call. Looked up from germline, CDR1 is SEHNR and CDR2 is FQNEAQ (reference sequence). Trimming took off 2 bases at V and 5 bases at J, with 14 bases between the two ends. The CDR3 has 15 amino acids. The CDR3 reads CASSLIRSKGDTQYF. DNA for the CDR3: TGTGCCAGCAGCTTAATTCGTTCTAAGGGAGATACGCAGTATTTT.

This clonotype was recorded many times. This CDR3 is CASSHGPGTQYF. The CDR3 DNA follows: TGTGCCAGCAGCCACGGACCGGGTACGCAGTATTTT. The genes are TRBV7-2 and TRBJ2-3, with D unresolved. Germline V gives CDR1 SGHTA, CDR2 FQGNSA. CDR3 length: 12 residues. Trimming removed 5 bases from V and 8 bases from J, with 11 bases in between.

The rearrangement uses TRBV5-1 and TRBJ2-6; D tentatively reads TRBD1 or TRBD2 (6 bases each). CDR1 SGHRS and CDR2 YFSETQ come from the germline V gene. CDR3 length equals 17 residues. V was cut by 0 bases and J by 3 bases, with 13 bases left in between. CDR3 amino acids: CASSLEGGSDGANVLTF. The CDR3 coding sequence is TGCGCCAGCAGCTTGGAGGGGGGTTCGGATGGGGCCAACGTCCTGACTTTC.

The chain carries TRBV11-1 and TRBJ2-1, with 7 bases lining up with TRBD2. This CDR3 region has 19 residues. The V gene end was trimmed by 5 bases and the J gene end by 0 bases; junction bases not matched to a gene: 16. Germline assignment: CDR1 SGHAT and CDR2 FQDESV (reference sequence). The CDR3 sequence: CASSHGRTGRTSSYNEQFF. The CDR3 bases are TGTGCCAGCAGCCACGGGAGGACGGGGAGGACTAGCTCCTACAATGAGCAGTTCTTC.